This is a list of T cell receptor beta chains from one sample in a study of shared clonotypes between healthy human individuals. TCRdb's copy holds only in-frame clones and misses some; the assay was immunoSEQ multiplex PCR. The profile shows nearly 2 million clones, around 96% of them singletons. The specimen sequenced was naive CD8+ T cells sorted from blood. These receptors all come from a man between 18 and 35 years old in good health. The CDR3 runs from the conserved cysteine through the conserved F or W. D genes are given only for firm matches. Expanded clones are given a class, and other clones once, few, many or no size at all.

clone_size	d_call	v_call	j_call	cdr3_aa	cdr3_nt
once	TRBD2	TRBV7-3	TRBJ2-3	CASSSGLAGVGDTQYF	TGTGCCAGCAGCTCGGGACTAGCGGGGGTGGGAGATACGCAGTATTTT
once	-	TRBV11-1	TRBJ2-7	CAGSGGQGSYEQYF	TGTGCCGGCAGCGGGGGACAGGGAAGCTACGAGCAGTACTTC
-	-	TRBV2	TRBJ2-1	CATSDRTYNEQFF	TGTGCCACCTCGGACAGAACCTACAATGAGCAGTTCTTC
-	-	TRBV2	TRBJ1-6	CASSGDGSYNSPLHF	TGTGCCAGCAGTGGGGACGGCTCCTATAATTCACCCCTCCACTTT
-	-	TRBV7-9	TRBJ1-1	CASSPHRDEAFF	TGTGCCAGCAGCCCACACAGGGATGAAGCTTTCTTT
few	TRBD1	TRBV25-1	TRBJ1-6	CASSAGQGSHSPLHF	TGTGCCAGCAGTGCAGGACAGGGCTCACATTCACCCCTCCACTTT
-	TRBD1	TRBV28	TRBJ2-1	CASTLDRVEQFF	TGTGCCAGCACCCTGGACAGGGTAGAGCAGTTCTTC
once	TRBD1	TRBV27	TRBJ1-4	CASSPGTALNEKLFF	TGTGCCAGCAGTCCCGGGACAGCCCTTAATGAAAAACTGTTTTTT
once	-	TRBV27	TRBJ2-6	CASSFGGPSGANVLTF	TGTGCCAGCAGTTTCGGGGGCCCCTCTGGGGCCAACGTCCTGACTTTC
-	-	TRBV27	TRBJ1-2	CASSLGGRTGYTF	TGTGCCAGCAGCTTGGGAGGGAGGACGGGCTACACCTTC
-	TRBD2	TRBV27	TRBJ2-1	CASSSGLAGSNEQFF	TGTGCCAGCAGTTCGGGACTAGCGGGTAGCAATGAGCAGTTCTTC
-	-	TRBV5-6	TRBJ2-7	CASGQTSYEQYF	TGTGCCAGCGGACAGACCTCCTACGAGCAGTACTTC
-	TRBD1	TRBV28	TRBJ1-5	CASSLFRTGNQPQHF	TGTGCCAGCAGTCTCTTCCGGACAGGTAATCAGCCCCAGCATTTT
-	TRBD1	TRBV11-2	TRBJ2-5	CASSLVGLTGGIKTQYF	TGTGCCAGCAGCCTAGTCGGCCTGACAGGGGGCATAAAGACCCAGTACTTC
-	TRBD2	TRBV5-4	TRBJ2-2	CASSPGLAGELFF	TGTGCCAGCAGCCCGGGACTAGCTGGGGAGCTGTTTTTT
-	-	TRBV5-6	TRBJ2-7	CASSFGASYEQYF	TGTGCCAGCAGCTTTGGGGCATCCTACGAGCAGTACTTC
-	-	TRBV7-9	TRBJ1-1	CATSGLEAFF	TGTGCCACCTCGGGCCTTGAAGCTTTCTTT
-	-	TRBV19	TRBJ2-3	CASGVGLGTDTQYF	TGTGCCAGTGGGGTGGGGTTGGGCACAGATACGCAGTATTTT
-	-	TRBV6-5	TRBJ2-1	CASSLLYASYNEQFF	TGTGCCAGCAGTTTACTTTACGCGAGTTACAATGAGCAGTTCTTC
-	TRBD2	TRBV7-8	TRBJ2-3	CASSRLLAGGPDTQYF	TGTGCCAGCAGCCGCCTACTAGCGGGAGGGCCAGATACGCAGTATTTT
once	TRBD1	TRBV4-3	TRBJ2-5	CASSPDRTYQETQYF	TGCGCCAGCAGCCCGGACAGGACGTACCAAGAGACCCAGTACTTC
-	-	TRBV28	TRBJ1-2	CASSFRKAHGYTF	TGTGCCAGCAGTTTTCGGAAGGCACATGGCTACACCTTC
-	-	TRBV15	TRBJ2-2	CATSVLSTGELFF	TGTGCCACCAGTGTCTTGTCCACCGGGGAGCTGTTTTTT
-	-	TRBV6-1	TRBJ2-7	CASNLLAYEQYF	TGTGCCAGCAACCTACTAGCCTACGAGCAGTACTTC
-	-	TRBV5-5	TRBJ2-7	CASSLEAQGEEGIYEQYF	TGTGCCAGCAGCTTGGAGGCACAGGGAGAGGAAGGAATCTACGAGCAGTACTTC
-	-	TRBV7-8	TRBJ2-4	CASSLEGRAKNIQYF	TGTGCCAGCAGCTTGGAGGGTCGGGCCAAAAACATTCAGTACTTC
-	TRBD1	TRBV25-1	TRBJ2-1	CASSEYPRQGESEQFF	TGTGCCAGCAGTGAATATCCCCGACAGGGAGAGAGTGAGCAGTTCTTC
-	-	TRBV2	TRBJ2-7	CASSEGRPHGGYEQYF	TGTGCCAGCAGTGAAGGGAGGCCCCACGGCGGCTACGAGCAGTACTTC
-	-	TRBV11-3	TRBJ1-1	CASSLGKQAEAFF	TGTGCCAGCAGCTTAGGGAAACAGGCTGAAGCTTTCTTT
-	TRBD2	TRBV9	TRBJ2-2	CASSVASGGFTGELFF	TGTGCCAGCAGCGTAGCTAGCGGGGGGTTCACCGGGGAGCTGTTTTTT
-	-	TRBV7-9	TRBJ2-5	CASSLLPQETQYF	TGTGCCAGCAGCTTACTTCCCCAAGAGACCCAGTACTTC
-	-	TRBV5-1	TRBJ2-7	CASSLGGQVALLREWQYF	TGCGCCAGCAGCCTGGGGGGGCAGGTTGCCCTTCTACGAGAATGGCAGTACTTC
-	-	TRBV4-1	TRBJ1-2	CASSQDDANYYGYTF	TGCGCCAGCAGCCAAGACGACGCCAACTACTATGGCTACACCTTC
-	TRBD1	TRBV5-4	TRBJ1-2	CASSKEQGNYGYTF	TGTGCCAGCAGCAAGGAACAGGGGAACTATGGCTACACCTTC
-	TRBD1	TRBV5-1	TRBJ1-5	CASSFRDRVNQPQHF	TGCGCCAGCAGCTTTAGGGACAGGGTCAATCAGCCCCAGCATTTT
-	TRBD1	TRBV7-9	TRBJ2-7	CASSSRQGERISYEQYF	TGTGCCAGCAGCTCTCGACAGGGGGAAAGGATTTCCTACGAGCAGTACTTC
-	-	TRBV7-9	TRBJ2-1	CASSLGVRADNEQFF	TGTGCCAGCAGCTTGGGGGTAAGGGCCGACAATGAGCAGTTCTTC
-	TRBD2	TRBV29-1	TRBJ2-3	CSVDPAGSTDTQYF	TGCAGCGTTGATCCAGCGGGGAGCACAGATACGCAGTATTTT
-	TRBD1	TRBV19	TRBJ2-7	CATQSRTGSYEQYF	TGTGCCACACAATCCAGGACAGGCTCCTACGAGCAGTACTTC
-	-	TRBV11-2	TRBJ2-7	CASSLAGDTYEQYF	TGTGCCAGCAGCTTAGCGGGAGACACCTACGAGCAGTACTTC
-	-	TRBV28	TRBJ2-2	CASLGTGELFF	TGTGCCAGCTTAGGCACCGGGGAGCTGTTTTTT